This T cell receptor (beta chain) stems from a study of T cell responses to AZD1222 COVID-19 vaccine. General observations from the study: A mostly white British donor set with more females was recruited, and clonal diversity was possibly underestimated. Scientists sampled the repertoires only once the peak T cell response had passed. Spike was spanned by vaccine-associated CD4 TCRs, which were dominant at 160-218 and 743-854.

The length of the CDR3 is 12 residues. Germline values: CDR1 SNHLY, CDR2 FYNNEI. V was pared by 2 bases and J by 11 bases, with 7 bases between. Generated by immunoSEQ multiplex PCR, the TCRdb table keeps only in-frame clones and is missing some. Among 170,000 or so clones listed, just over 85% were seen once. This clone was observed a single time. Its antigen is as yet unknown. V is TRBV2 and J is TRBJ1-6; no clear D gene. This receptor was identified in an adult who received the AZD1222 COVID-19 vaccine. The sample consisted of peripheral blood, taken 28 days after the second AZD1222 dose. The CDR3 here is CASSETATPLHF. CDR3 bases: TGTGCCAGCAGTGAAACAGCTACACCCCTCCACTTT.